This TCR beta chain was sequenced during a study of cytomegalovirus exposure and HLA in healthy donors. V lost 4 bases and J 2 bases, leaving 8 bases between the germline ends. The germline gives CDR1 LGHNA, CDR2 YSLEER. CDR3 length: 14 amino acids. It was with 60 Vbeta and 13 Jbeta primers that the PCR ran. Generated by immunoSEQ multiplex PCR, the TCRdb table keeps only in-frame clones and is missing some. The sample lists over 150,000 clones, 80% occurring once. This clonotype originated in a young man in good health and CMV-seronegative. The specimen was PBMCs. The V and J genes are TRBV4-3 and TRBJ2-2; no definite D call. As DNA, the CDR3 is TGCGCCAGCAGCCCCCACATCAACACCGGGGAGCTGTTTTTT. Translating it yields CASSPHINTGELFF.